What follows are 28 T cell receptor beta chains derived from one specimen sequenced in a study of CD8+CD57+ T cells in acquired aplastic anemia. The patients chosen for sequencing had shown expansion of CD8+CD57+ cells (detected by flow cytometry). Genomic DNA acted as the template from which TCR beta VDJ combination and CDR3 sequence profiling were carried out. TCRdb reprocessed the reads via MiXCR and lists one record per CDR3 protein. The sample contains 180,000 or so distinct CDR3 sequences, roughly half of which appear only once. The sequenced sample was sorted CD4+, CD8+, or CD8+CD57+ T cells (not recorded which) from PBMCs. All receptors derive from a human donor with aplastic anemia.

The chain carries TRBV20-1 and TRBJ2-3; 9 bases align to TRBD2. The CDR3 sequence is 17 residues long. V was pared by 0 bases and J by 2 bases, with 9 bases of the junction left unmatched. CDR1 and CDR2 from the germline V gene are DFQATT and SNEGSKA (reference sequence). The CDR3: CSARDLRTSVATDTQYF. The CDR3 coding sequence is TGCAGTGCTAGAGACCTACGGACTAGCGTCGCCACAGATACGCAGTATTTT.

The rearrangement links TRBV2 to TRBJ2-7; D gene uncertain. The CDR3 has 10 residues. The V end was cut by 10 bases, the J end by 2 bases, with 6 bases between. Germline loops: CDR1 SNHLY, CDR2 FYNNEI. CDR3 nucleotide sequence: TGTGCCACCTCTACCTACGAGCAGTACTTC. Translating it yields CATSTYEQYF.

This clonotype was counted many times. The chain employs TRBV20-1 and TRBJ2-5, with 9 bases aligning to TRBD1. This CDR3 spans 15 amino acids. Trimming removed 1 base from V and 1 base from J; junction bases left unmatched: 4. The germline gives CDR1 DFQATT, CDR2 SNEGSKA (reference sequence). DNA of the CDR3: TGCAGTGCTAGAGGGGACAGGGAAGTCCAAGAGACCCAGTACTTC. Encoded protein: CSARGDREVQETQYF.

The chain recombines TRBV5-6 with TRBJ2-7; the match to TRBD1 covers 7 bases. Germline V gene sequence: CDR1 SGHDT, CDR2 YYEEEE. The CDR3 is 15 residues long. V gave up 2 bases and J gave up 3 bases; unmatched junction bases: 8. CDR3 nucleotides: TGTGCCAGCAGCTTAGTGGAACAGGGGCTCTACGAGCAGTACTTC. Encoded protein: CASSLVEQGLYEQYF.

The table lists this clonotype with many counts. The gene calls are TRBV5-1 and TRBJ2-2; tentatively, D is TRBD2 (5 bases). Trimming removed 3 bases from V and 4 bases from J, with 13 bases in between. CDR1 is SGHRS and CDR2 is YFSETQ in the germline V gene. This CDR3 contains 15 residues. Here the CDR3 reads CASSYAMGSTGELFF. The CDR3 coding sequence is TGCGCCAGCAGCTACGCTATGGGGAGCACCGGGGAGCTGTTTTTT.

This clonotype was counted at least ten times. The chain has TRBV28 and TRBJ2-5, with D tentatively TRBD1 or TRBD2 (5 bases each). Germline V gene sequence: CDR1 MDHEN, CDR2 SYDVKM. Trimming shortened V by 6 bases and J by 4 bases, and 12 bases separated the two germline ends. This CDR3 spans 13 amino acids. Written as DNA, the CDR3 is TGTGCCAGCAGCCGCCGGGACCGAGAGACCCAGTACTTC. Translation: CASSRRDRETQYF. Using reference TRBV28 and TRBJ2-5 for the parts outside the CDR3, the full variable domain is DVKVTQSSRYLVKRTGEKVFLECVQDMDHENMFWYRQDPGLGLRLIYFSYDVKMKEKGDIPEGYSVSREKKERFSLILESASTNQTSMYLCASSRRDRETQYFGPGTRLLVL.

This clonotype showed up many times. The rearrangement joins TRBV5-1 to TRBJ1-4; the match to TRBD1 covers 7 bases. Losses at the gene ends were 4 bases for V and 4 bases for J; bases not matched to a gene: 7. Germline CDR1 SGHRS, CDR2 YFSETQ. The CDR3 covers 15 residues. DNA of the CDR3: TGCGCCAGCAGCCCCGGACAGGCGTTTAATGAAAAACTGTTTTTT. This gives the protein CASSPGQAFNEKLFF.

This clonotype was recorded at least ten times. The CDR3 does not close with the conserved phenylalanine or tryptophan, likely indicating a read error. The chain carries TRBV25-1 and TRBJ2-1; D is tentatively TRBD1 or TRBD2 (6 bases each). This CDR3 has 14 residues. CDR1 and CDR2 (germline): MGHDK, SYGVNS. V was trimmed by 4 bases and J by 4 bases, leaving 11 bases between them. This CDR3 reads CASSVPGAYNEQFL. CDR3 coding DNA: TGTGCCAGCAGTGTGCCGGGGGCGTACAATGAGCAGTTCCTC.

This clonotype was seen many times. The chain recombines TRBV28 with TRBJ1-2; no reliable D call. Germline V gene lookup returns CDR1 MDHEN and CDR2 SYDVKM. The CDR3 loop spans 14 amino acids. V lost 3 bases and J 4 bases, leaving 12 bases between the germline ends. CDR3 residues: CASSLSERPYGYTF. CDR3 DNA sequence: TGTGCCAGCAGTTTGTCCGAACGTCCCTATGGCTACACCTTC.

The genes are TRBV9 and TRBJ2-6; D ambiguous. Trimming shortened V by 9 bases and J by 0 bases, and 22 bases separated the two germline ends. Per the germline V gene, CDR1 is SGDLS and CDR2 is YYNGEE. There are 18 residues in the CDR3. DNA of the CDR3: TGTGCCACCCTCACAGAGGAGTGGCCCAGCTCTGGGGCCAACGTCCTGACTTTC. This translates into CATLTEEWPSSGANVLTF.

This clonotype was picked up a small number of times. J is TRBJ1-4 and V is TRBV24-1; D unresolved. Trimming cost V 4 bases and J 0 bases, with 5 bases left between them. The germline V gene encodes CDR1 KGHDR and CDR2 SFDVKD. The CDR3 consists of 14 residues. In DNA form, the CDR3 reads TGTGCCACCAGTGACACCTCAACTAATGAAAAACTGTTTTTT. This translates into CATSDTSTNEKLFF.

V and J are TRBV7-6 and TRBJ2-3; a weak D match, TRBD2 (6 bases). V was cut by 4 bases and J by 2 bases, with 13 bases left in between. Germline V gene sequence: CDR1 SGHVS, CDR2 FNYEAQ. The CDR3 is 15 amino acids. In DNA, the CDR3 is TGTGCCAGCAGCTCAGCAGCGGGCCCCACAGATACGCAGTATTTT. Translating it yields CASSSAAGPTDTQYF.

This clonotype was observed many times. This chain links TRBV3-1 with TRBJ2-7; the match to TRBD2 covers 8 bases. The V segment lost 1 base and the J segment 1 base; nucleotides outside the gene matches: 3. Germline V lookup: CDR1 LGHDT, CDR2 YNNKEL (reference sequence). CDR3 length equals 15 residues. This CDR3 reads CASSQAQRGSYEQYF. The CDR3 DNA follows: TGTGCCAGCAGCCAAGCCCAGCGGGGGTCCTACGAGCAGTACTTC.

The chain links TRBV7-3 to TRBJ2-7; the D is unclear. Germline assignment: CDR1 SGHTA and CDR2 FQGTGA. V was shortened by 1 base and J by 6 bases, with 10 bases between the two germline ends. The CDR3 consists of 13 residues. The CDR3 loop reads CASSLSQVGEQYF. The CDR3 DNA follows: TGTGCCAGCAGCTTAAGTCAGGTCGGCGAGCAGTACTTC.

This clonotype was recorded only once. CDR3: CATSDPGQGLETQYF. The CDR3 nucleotides read TGTGCCACCAGTGACCCAGGACAGGGGTTGGAGACCCAGTACTTC. V gene TRBV24-1 combines with J gene TRBJ2-5; 9 bases fit TRBD1. The J segment lost 5 bases and the V segment lost 4 bases, leaving 7 bases of the junction unmatched. The germline V gene has CDR1 KGHDR and CDR2 SFDVKD. The CDR3 consists of 15 residues.

The J gene is TRBJ2-7, the V gene TRBV28; possible D gene TRBD1, 6 bases. The V end was cut by 6 bases, the J end by 3 bases, with 15 bases between. This CDR3 is built from 14 residues. Germline V CDR1 and CDR2: MDHEN, SYDVKM. CDR3 protein: CASSQTGPLYEQYF. The CDR3 bases are TGTGCCAGCAGCCAGACAGGCCCTCTCTACGAGCAGTACTTC.

This sequence joins TRBV7-9 and TRBJ2-7; TRBD1 agrees at 9 bases. The CDR3 totals 14 residues. V was clipped by 5 bases and J by 4 bases; unmatched bases: 6. CDR1 is SEHNR and CDR2 is FQNEAQ in the germline V gene (reference sequence). CDR3: CASSTSGQGYEQYF. The DNA for the CDR3 is TGTGCCAGCAGCACCTCGGGACAGGGTTACGAGCAGTACTTC.

Ten or more counts support this clonotype. The V and J genes are TRBV5-1 and TRBJ2-7; 11 bases are shared with TRBD2. Germline V CDR1 and CDR2: SGHRS, YFSETQ. The CDR3 contains 14 residues. V lost 3 bases and J lost 3; bases outside the gene matches: 2. The CDR3 coding sequence is TGCGCCAGCAGCTACGGACTAGCGGGCTACGAGCAGTACTTC. It yields the protein CASSYGLAGYEQYF.

At least ten counts were recorded for this clonotype. The V and J genes are TRBV19 and TRBJ1-1; D might be TRBD1 (5 bases). V was cut by 6 bases and J by 0 bases, with 8 bases left in between. This CDR3 spans 13 amino acids. The V gene's germline CDR1 is LNHDA and CDR2 SQIVND (reference sequence). The CDR3 sequence is CASSAGLNTEAFF. The CDR3 DNA sequence: TGTGCCAGTAGCGCAGGGTTGAACACTGAAGCTTTCTTT.

This chain uses TRBV6-4 with TRBJ1-6; a possible D gene is TRBD1 (6 bases). V shed 2 bases and J shed 10 bases, with 21 bases lying between them. This CDR3 region has 17 residues. Germline CDR1 and CDR2: MRHNA and SNTAGT. The CDR3 loop reads CASSDGYTRDTMSPLHF. CDR3 coding DNA: TGTGCCAGCAGTGACGGATATACCCGGGACACCATGTCACCCCTCCACTTT.

This clonotype was observed at least ten times. This rearrangement joins TRBV6-1 to TRBJ1-1; 7 positions match TRBD1. The germline V gene encodes CDR1 MNHNS and CDR2 SASEGT. The CDR3 consists of 13 residues. The V gene end was trimmed by 8 bases and the J gene end by 3 bases; junction bases not matched to a gene: 6. The CDR3 region is CASRMGQYTEAFF. The CDR3, as DNA: TGTGCCAGCCGAATGGGACAGTACACTGAAGCTTTCTTT.

The chain has TRBV7-7 and TRBJ1-6, with 7 bases fitting TRBD1. This CDR3 has 14 amino acids. CDR1 is SSHAT and CDR2 is FNYEAQ in the germline V gene (reference sequence). V lost 5 bases and J lost 7; bases outside the gene matches: 5. This CDR3 is CASSQDRKNSPLHF. CDR3 nucleotides: TGTGCCAGCAGCCAGGACAGGAAAAATTCACCCCTCCACTTT.

This clonotype was detected many times. The rearrangement uses TRBV7-6 and TRBJ2-5; 8 bases are a match to TRBD2. V trimming: 1 base; J trimming: 4 bases; junction bases outside the gene matches: 8. Germline-derived CDR1 and CDR2 are SGHVS and FNYEAQ. The CDR3 is 16 residues long. The CDR3 sequence: CASSLDSSGGSETQYF. DNA for the CDR3: TGTGCCAGCAGCTTAGATAGCAGCGGGGGATCAGAGACCCAGTACTTC.

V is TRBV15 and J is TRBJ2-5; a weak D match, TRBD1 (5 bases). The CDR3 totals 18 residues. The V end lost 0 bases, the J end lost 4 bases, and 21 bases lay between the germline ends. Germline lookup yields CDR1 LNHNV and CDR2 YYDKDF (reference sequence). For the CDR3, the DNA is TGTGCCACCAGCAGAGACGGGCCAGGGTCGGGCCGGAGAGAGACCCAGTACTTC. Translating it yields CATSRDGPGSGRRETQYF.

CDR3 protein: CASSKVAWAAPLHF. For the CDR3, the DNA is TGTGCCAGCAGCAAAGTCGCATGGGCCGCACCCCTCCACTTT. This chain joins TRBV7-2 and TRBJ1-6; D ambiguous. Germline V CDR1 and CDR2: SGHTA, FQGNSA. This CDR3 has 14 amino acids. The V end was cut by 5 bases, the J end by 11 bases, with 16 bases between.

This clonotype was found once. V and J are TRBV5-1 and TRBJ1-4; the D is unclear. Looked up from germline, CDR1 is SGHRS and CDR2 is YFSETQ. The CDR3 loop spans 14 amino acids. V was pared by 8 bases and J by 3 bases, with 14 bases between. The CDR3 protein is CASSDGSPNEKLFF. In DNA form, the CDR3 reads TGCGCCAGTAGTGATGGCAGCCCTAATGAAAAACTGTTTTTT.

About this clonotype itself: At one end the junction does not follow the germline gene, possibly because of a read error. J is TRBJ1-1 and V is TRBV18, with 8 bases that match TRBD1. Germline V gene data show CDR1 as KGHSH and CDR2 as LQKENI. This CDR3 spans 14 amino acids. The chain's CDR3 is CASSDYQGAGEALF. The CDR3 DNA reads as TGTGCCAGCTCGGATTATCAGGGGGCAGGTGAAGCTCTCTTT. Filled out from reference TRBV18 and TRBJ1-1, the complete variable domain reads NAGVMQNPRHLVRRRGQEARLRCSPMKGHSHVYWYRQLPEEGLKFMVYLQKENIIDESGMPKERFSAEFPKEGPSILRIQQVVRGDSAAYFCASSDYQGAGEALFGQGTRLTVV.

This chain uses TRBV27 with TRBJ2-2; TRBD2 matches 7 bases. The length of the CDR3 is 16 residues. Per the germline V gene, CDR1 is MNHEY and CDR2 is SMNVEV (reference sequence). The trim removed 11 bases at V and 2 bases at J, leaving 14 bases unmatched. The CDR3 protein is CAARASLAVNTGELFF. The CDR3 region has the DNA TGTGCCGCCCGGGCGAGTCTAGCGGTTAACACCGGGGAGCTGTTTTTT.